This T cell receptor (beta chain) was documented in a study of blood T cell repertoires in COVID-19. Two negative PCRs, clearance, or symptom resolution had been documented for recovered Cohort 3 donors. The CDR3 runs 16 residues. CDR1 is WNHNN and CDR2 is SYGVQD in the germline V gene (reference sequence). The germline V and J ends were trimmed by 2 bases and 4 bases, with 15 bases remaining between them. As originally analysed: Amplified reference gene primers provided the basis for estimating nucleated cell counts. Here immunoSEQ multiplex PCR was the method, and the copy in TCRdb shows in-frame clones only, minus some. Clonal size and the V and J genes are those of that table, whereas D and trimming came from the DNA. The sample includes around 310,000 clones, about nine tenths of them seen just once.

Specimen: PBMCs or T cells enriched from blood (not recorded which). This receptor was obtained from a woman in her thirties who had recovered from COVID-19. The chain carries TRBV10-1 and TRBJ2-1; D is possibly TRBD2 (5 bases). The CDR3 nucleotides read TGCGCCAGCAGTGAGCGTGTGGGAGCGGATTACAATGAGCAGTTCTTC. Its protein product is CASSERVGADYNEQFF.